The 6 T cell receptor beta chains below were found in one sample sequenced in a study of cytomegalovirus exposure and HLA in healthy donors. The table came from immunoSEQ multiplex PCR; TCRdb's copy has only in-frame clones and leaves some out. The table lists fewer than 250,000 clones, roughly 80% of them singletons. Sequencing was performed on PBMCs. Receptor source: a woman aged 18-30 years in good health and CMV-seronegative.

This chain links TRBV7-2 with TRBJ1-5, with D perhaps TRBD1 (6 bases). Germline V gene data show CDR1 as SGHTA and CDR2 as FQGNSA. The CDR3 is 15 residues long. V was clipped by 5 bases and J by 3 bases, with 14 bases between them. CDR3 DNA sequence: TGTGCCAGCAGCCCCCAGGGGTACCCCAATCAGCCCCAGCATTTT. It translates to CASSPQGYPNQPQHF. The whole variable domain, filled in from reference TRBV7-2 and TRBJ1-5, reads GAGVSQSPSNKVTEKGKDVELRCDPISGHTALYWYRQSLGQGLEFLIYFQGNSAPDKSGLPSDRFSAERTGGSVSTLTIQRTQQEDSAVYLCASSPQGYPNQPQHFGDGTRLSIL.

The V call is TRBV27, the J call TRBJ2-7, with TRBD2 matching over 11 bases. CDR1 is MNHEY, CDR2 SMNVEV, per germline (reference sequence). V was pared by 10 bases and J by 2 bases, with 10 bases of the junction left unmatched. This CDR3 region has 15 residues. CDR3: CATSRGLAETYEQYF. CDR3 bases: TGTGCCACCTCTAGGGGACTAGCGGAAACCTACGAGCAGTACTTC.

The V call is TRBV5-1, the J call TRBJ1-3; D is undetermined. The CDR3 is made up of 15 amino acids. The V end lost 0 bases, the J end lost 4 bases, and 11 bases lay between the germline ends. Germline V gives CDR1 SGHRS, CDR2 YFSETQ. The CDR3 region is CASSLDSSEGNTIYF. The CDR3 DNA is TGCGCCAGCAGCTTGGACAGCTCGGAGGGAAACACCATATATTTT.

The gene calls are TRBV30 and TRBJ1-2, with 7 nucleotides matching TRBD1. The CDR3 runs to 14 residues. Germline CDR1 reads GTSNPN; CDR2 reads SVGIG (reference sequence). The J segment lost 0 bases and the V segment lost 3 bases, leaving 4 bases of the junction unmatched. The DNA of the CDR3 is TGTGCCTGGAGAGCGGGGACAGCTAACTATGGCTACACCTTC. This encodes CAWRAGTANYGYTF. The full variable domain, with the rest looked up from reference TRBV30 and TRBJ1-2, is SQTIHQWPATLVQPVGSPLSLECTVEGTSNPNLYWYRQAAGRGLQLLFYSVGIGQISSEVPQNLSASRPQDRQFILSSKKLLLSDSGFYLCAWRAGTANYGYTFGSGTRLTVV.

The rearrangement uses TRBV7-9 and TRBJ2-6; maybe TRBD1 (5 bases). The length of the CDR3 is 15 residues. V lost 4 bases, J lost 2 bases, and 9 bases lay in between. CDR1 and CDR2 from the germline V gene are SEHNR and FQNEAQ (reference sequence). In DNA, the CDR3 is TGTGCCAGCAGCTCCGACAGTGCTGGGGCCAACGTCCTGACTTTC. It translates to CASSSDSAGANVLTF.

This chain uses TRBV2 with TRBJ2-2; tentatively, D is TRBD1 or TRBD2 (5 bases each). Trimming pared 6 bases from V and 2 bases from J, leaving 10 bases between. CDR3 length: 14 amino acids. CDR1 and CDR2 from the germline V gene are SNHLY and FYNNEI. The CDR3 DNA is TGTGCCAGCAGGGGGGAGCGAAACACCGGGGAGCTGTTTTTT. Its translation: CASRGERNTGELFF.